This T cell receptor (beta chain) originates from a study of blood T cell repertoires in COVID-19. In the study overall: Acute and convalescent COVID-19 samples came from the United States, Italy and Spain.

Trimming stripped 0 bases from V and 8 bases from J, with 9 bases between. The CDR3 sequence is 13 residues long. Germline assignment: CDR1 SGHNT and CDR2 YYREEE (reference sequence). In the original workflow: Researchers report that nucleated cell counts were estimated from reference gene primer amplification. Measured with immunoSEQ multiplex PCR; TCRdb has only the in-frame clones, and not every one. The V and J calls and clone size come from that table; D and trimming were worked out from the DNA. Altogether 70,000 to 95,000 clones are present, more than 85% being singletons, with the ten largest covering about 2.5%.

The TCR was taken from a man aged 50-60 years with COVID-19, enrolled during active disease. The chain has TRBV5-4 and TRBJ2-1; D perhaps matches TRBD1 (6 bases). The specimen was peripheral blood. CDR3 sequence: CASSLGQVDEQFF. The CDR3 DNA is TGTGCCAGCAGCTTGGGACAGGTGGATGAGCAGTTCTTC.